This TCR beta chain is drawn from a study of CD8+ T cells in alopecia areata. Overall study: Tofacitinib exposure lasted 6 to 18 months, followed by 6 months off drug.

The V gene lost 5 bases and the J gene lost 0 bases, with 6 bases spanning the gap. This CDR3 is 13 amino acids long. Germline values: CDR1 SEHNR, CDR2 FQNEAQ (reference sequence). There are a few counts of this clone. Sequencing templates came from extracted RNA that was reverse transcribed into cDNA. The protocol was immunoSEQ multiplex PCR, while the TCRdb copy is restricted to in-frame clones and leaves out a portion. This table holds about 180,000 clones, about 47% found once. Treatment meaning: oral pan-JAK inhibitor, 5-10 mg twice daily. Collected material from alopecia areata patients comprised lesional scalp punch biopsies and peripheral blood. CD4+ and CD8+ T cells were sorted from PBMCs stained for CD3, CD4 and CD8.

This chain joins TRBV7-9 and TRBJ2-3; the D is unclear. The receptor was derived from a human donor with alopecia areata. The specimen was CD8+ T cells sorted from blood, collected around week 54, from a patient treated with tofacitinib. CDR3 amino acids: CASSADSTDTQYF. CDR3 bases: TGTGCCAGCAGCGCAGACAGCACAGATACGCAGTATTTT. The entire variable domain, with the rest obtained from reference TRBV7-9 and TRBJ2-3, is as follows: DTGVSQNPRHKITKRGQNVTFRCDPISEHNRLYWYRQTLGQGPEFLTYFQNEAQLEKSRLLSDRFSAERPKGSFSTLEIQRTEQGDSAMYLCASSADSTDTQYFGPGTRLTVL.